This passage covers 11 T cell receptor beta chains from one sample sequenced in a study of cytomegalovirus exposure and HLA in healthy donors. This PCR relied on a set of 60 Vbeta primers and 13 Jbeta primers. The table came from immunoSEQ multiplex PCR; TCRdb's copy has only in-frame clones and leaves some out. The data contain 95,000 to 100,000 clones, roughly 10% of them singletons. Sequenced input: PBMCs. Source of these receptors: a man aged 45 to 65 in good health and CMV-seropositive.

A few counts support this clone. The J gene is TRBJ1-3, the V gene TRBV5-1, with a weak D call TRBD1 (6 bases). Trimming stripped 5 bases from V and 2 bases from J, with 11 bases between. The CDR3 consists of 14 residues. Germline V gene lookup returns CDR1 SGHRS and CDR2 YFSETQ. The CDR3: CASSFQGTGNTIYF. The CDR3 coding sequence is TGCGCCAGCAGTTTTCAGGGGACTGGAAACACCATATATTTT.

This clone came up many times. CDR3 loop: CASAGPSYNEQFF. The CDR3 DNA follows: TGTGCCAGCGCGGGACCCTCCTACAATGAGCAGTTCTTC. The rearrangement uses TRBV9 and TRBJ2-1, with D possibly TRBD2 on 6 matching bases. Trimming cost V 7 bases and J 0 bases, with 8 bases left between them. The CDR3 has 13 amino acids. CDR1 is SGDLS, CDR2 YYNGEE, per germline. The whole variable domain, filled in from reference TRBV9 and TRBJ2-1, reads DSGVTQTPKHLITATGQRVTLRCSPRSGDLSVYWYQQSLDQGLQFLIQYYNGEERAKGNILERFSAQQFPDLHSELNLSSLELGDSALYFCASAGPSYNEQFFGPGTRLTVL.

This clone was observed once. The chain is built from TRBV6-1 and TRBJ2-7, with D perhaps matching TRBD1 (6 bases). Germline assignment: CDR1 MNHNS and CDR2 SASEGT. Trimming pared 5 bases from V and 4 bases from J, leaving 12 bases between. CDR3 size: 13 residues. CDR3 bases: TGTGCCAGCAGTTTCTACAGGGATTACGAGCAGTACTTC. Its translation: CASSFYRDYEQYF.

This rearrangement joins TRBV27 to TRBJ2-7; D might be TRBD2 (6 bases). Germline V lookup: CDR1 MNHEY, CDR2 SMNVEV (reference sequence). V was clipped by 8 bases and J by 2 bases, with 22 bases between them. This CDR3 comprises 16 residues. As DNA, the CDR3 is TGTGCCAGCGGGCGCAATATGGGACTCGCAGCCTACGAGCAGTACTTC. Protein: CASGRNMGLAAYEQYF.

There are a few counts of this clone. The V and J genes are TRBV5-6 and TRBJ1-1; 7 nucleotides match TRBD1. In germline, CDR1 is SGHDT, CDR2 YYEEEE. This CDR3 has 13 amino acids. Germline trimming cut 4 bases from V and 5 bases from J; bases unmatched to any gene: 5. The CDR3 here is CASSTGVGTEAFF. Here the CDR3 DNA reads TGTGCCAGCAGCACAGGGGTTGGAACTGAAGCTTTCTTT. The full variable domain, rest sourced from reference TRBV5-6 and TRBJ1-1, is DAGVTQSPTHLIKTRGQQVTLRCSPKSGHDTVSWYQQALGQGPQFIFQYYEEEERQRGNFPDRFSGHQFPNYSSELNVNALLLGDSALYLCASSTGVGTEAFFGQGTRLTVV.

This clone has just a few counts. The chain couples TRBV7-9 to TRBJ2-7; TRBD2 aligns across 8 bases. This CDR3 is 14 amino acids long. Germline V gene data show CDR1 as SEHNR and CDR2 as FQNEAQ (reference sequence). Losses at the gene ends were 2 bases for V and 7 bases for J; bases not matched to a gene: 7. Written as DNA, the CDR3 is TGTGCCAGCAGCTTAACGGGAGGGCCGCGAGAGCAGTACTTC. Amino acids: CASSLTGGPREQYF.

The sample holds a few counts of this clone. The chain joins TRBV4-3 to TRBJ1-5; 10 bases line up with TRBD1. Germline lookup yields CDR1 LGHNA and CDR2 YSLEER. The CDR3 is 16 residues long. J was trimmed by 5 bases and V by 0 bases; bases with no gene match: 4. DNA of the CDR3: TGCGCCAGCAGCCAAGAACTGGACAGGGGGGATCAGCCCCAGCATTTT. Translated: CASSQELDRGDQPQHF.

As concerns this clone: An end of the junction differs from the germline gene, which may be a read error. The gene calls are TRBV14 and TRBJ2-6, with D possibly being TRBD1 (5 bases). Germline CDR1 SGHDN, CDR2 FVKESK. The CDR3 length is 15 residues. This CDR3 is CASRQAGSGANVLTF. CDR3 in DNA: TGTGCCAGCAGGCAAGCAGGGTCTGGGGCCAACGTCCTGACTTTC.

By share of the sample, this clone is medium-sized. The genes are TRBV6-6 and TRBJ1-5; D is unresolved. V was cut by 4 bases and J by 0 bases, with 4 bases left in between. Per germline, CDR1 MNHNY and CDR2 SVGAGI (reference sequence). There are 13 residues in the CDR3. CDR3: CASSSNSNQPQHF. As DNA, the CDR3 is TGTGCCAGCAGTTCAAATAGCAATCAGCCCCAGCATTTT.

This clone was counted between two and nine times. In DNA form, the CDR3 reads TGTGCCATCAGGACAGGGGCTAGCACAGATACGCAGTATTTT. It is translated as CAIRTGASTDTQYF. The chain uses TRBV10-3 and TRBJ2-3; TRBD1 agrees at 8 bases. The germline CDR1 and CDR2 sequences are ENHRY and SYGVKD. CDR3 length: 14 amino acids. The V segment lost 6 bases and the J segment 0 bases; nucleotides outside the gene matches: 2.

This clone was found many times. The chain joins TRBV28 to TRBJ1-1; 7 bases align to TRBD1. Germline CDR1 is MDHEN and CDR2 is SYDVKM. The CDR3 has 15 residues. V shed 6 bases and J 1 base; nucleotides not matched to a gene: 8. CDR3 DNA: TGTGCCAGCAGACCCCCGACAGGGTGGAACACTGAAGCTTTCTTT. This codes for CASRPPTGWNTEAFF.